Shown below are 20 T cell receptor beta chains from a single sample sequenced in a study of blood T cell repertoires in COVID-19. TCRdb's table, derived via immunoSEQ multiplex PCR, lists solely in-frame clones and lacks some. The sample has 400,000 to 550,000 clones; nearly 90% are singletons. The specimen sequenced was PBMCs or T cells enriched from blood (not recorded which). The receptors shown here come from a woman between 18 and 29 years old with acute COVID-19.

This chain connects TRBV5-6 to TRBJ2-3, with 8 bases fitting TRBD1. Germline loops: CDR1 SGHDT, CDR2 YYEEEE. Trimming removed 0 bases from V and 1 base from J; junction bases left unmatched: 4. This CDR3 spans 16 amino acids. The CDR3 DNA follows: TGTGCCAGCAGCTTGGGCGGGACAGGTCGCACAGATACGCAGTATTTT. Translation gives CASSLGGTGRTDTQYF.

The chain couples TRBV4-1 to TRBJ2-7, with 9 nucleotides matching TRBD2. J was trimmed by 6 bases and V by 0 bases; bases with no gene match: 6. Germline values: CDR1 MGHRA, CDR2 YSYEKL. CDR3 size: 15 residues. CDR3 sequence reads: CASSQDQAGGVEQYF. CDR3 bases: TGCGCCAGCAGCCAAGATCAGGCGGGAGGGGTCGAGCAGTACTTC.

This chain joins TRBV7-9 and TRBJ1-5; D gene uncertain. The germline V gene has CDR1 SEHNR and CDR2 FQNEAQ (reference sequence). Trimming removed 0 bases at V and 7 bases at J, with 10 bases between. The length of the CDR3 is 14 residues. The CDR3 DNA reads TGTGCCAGCAGCTTAGCGTCGGGGATGCAGCCCCAGCATTTT. Residues: CASSLASGMQPQHF.

The J gene is TRBJ1-2, the V gene TRBV5-6; 7 bases are a match to TRBD1. This CDR3 is 14 amino acids long. V gave up 4 bases and J gave up 5 bases; unmatched junction bases: 8. Germline-derived CDR1 and CDR2 are SGHDT and YYEEEE. CDR3 loop: CASSIGQAEYGYTF. DNA for the CDR3: TGTGCCAGCAGCATCGGACAGGCGGAGTATGGCTACACCTTC.

J is TRBJ1-2 and V is TRBV25-1, with D maybe TRBD1 (6 bases). Trimming cost V 5 bases and J 6 bases, with 7 bases left between them. This CDR3 has 11 residues. CDR1 is MGHDK and CDR2 is SYGVNS in the germline V gene. CDR3 nucleotide sequence: TGTGCCAGCAGTAGGACAGATGGCTACACCTTC. As protein: CASSRTDGYTF.

The sample holds a few counts of this clone. The chain recombines TRBV7-2 with TRBJ1-3, with TRBD1 identical over 7 bases. This CDR3 comprises 18 residues. V was pared by 3 bases and J by 2 bases, with 13 bases of the junction left unmatched. CDR1 and CDR2 from the germline V gene are SGHTA and FQGNSA. The CDR3 sequence: CASSFGWDSLPPGNTIYF. Here the CDR3 DNA reads TGTGCCAGCAGCTTCGGTTGGGACAGCCTTCCTCCTGGAAACACCATATATTTT.

The chain links TRBV2 to TRBJ2-1, with a possible D match to TRBD2 (6 bases). V was pared by 8 bases and J by 6 bases, with 11 bases between. Per germline, CDR1 SNHLY and CDR2 FYNNEI. CDR3 length: 12 amino acids. The CDR3 protein is CASFGGVNEQFF. As DNA, the CDR3 is TGTGCCAGCTTCGGGGGAGTCAATGAGCAGTTCTTC.

This rearrangement joins TRBV7-2 to TRBJ2-1; maybe TRBD2 (5 bases). The germline V gene has CDR1 SGHTA and CDR2 FQGNSA. V lost 0 bases to trimming and J lost 7 bases, with 10 bases between them. The CDR3 is 14 amino acids. CDR3 residues: CASSLAGVGNEQFF. CDR3 nucleotide sequence: TGTGCCAGCAGCTTAGCGGGAGTGGGAAATGAGCAGTTCTTC.

This sequence joins TRBV14 and TRBJ2-1, with D maybe TRBD2 (6 bases). V dropped 0 bases and J dropped 6 bases, with 27 bases sitting between them. Germline CDR1 reads SGHDN; CDR2 reads FVKESK. The CDR3 is 20 amino acids. CDR3: CASSQEDLGVGGPSGNEQFF. In nucleotides, the CDR3 is TGTGCCAGCAGCCAAGAAGACCTGGGGGTGGGGGGACCCTCGGGCAATGAGCAGTTCTTC.

The CDR3 reads CASSQGYYGYTF. The CDR3 DNA is TGTGCCAGCAGCCAGGGATACTATGGCTACACCTTC. This chain joins TRBV28 and TRBJ1-2; D possibly corresponds to TRBD1 (5 bases). CDR3 length: 12 amino acids. CDR1 MDHEN and CDR2 SYDVKM come from the germline V gene. Trimming left V 6 bases short and J 3 bases short, with 8 bases between.

This chain uses TRBV15 with TRBJ1-4, with 8 bases fitting TRBD1. CDR1 and CDR2 from the germline V gene are LNHNV and YYDKDF (reference sequence). The CDR3 runs to 14 residues. J lost 8 bases, V lost 3 bases, and 5 bases had no gene match. The CDR3 sequence is CATSSRGLEEKLFF. CDR3 DNA: TGTGCCACCAGCAGCAGGGGGCTAGAGGAAAAACTGTTTTTT.

The rearrangement joins TRBV27 to TRBJ2-7, with 8 bases lining up with TRBD2. The V segment lost 8 bases and the J segment 3 bases; nucleotides outside the gene matches: 3. Germline V CDR1 and CDR2: MNHEY, SMNVEV (reference sequence). This CDR3 contains 12 residues. CDR3 sequence (DNA): TGTGCCAGCGGGACTAGAGTCTACGAGCAGTACTTC. Protein product: CASGTRVYEQYF.

The rearrangement joins TRBV27 to TRBJ2-3; 7 bases line up with TRBD2. The CDR3 totals 22 residues. The V and J ends lost 7 bases and 2 bases, in that order; junction bases with no gene match: 30. CDR1 is MNHEY and CDR2 is SMNVEV in the germline V gene (reference sequence). The CDR3 nucleotides are TGTGCCAGCAATCCACGGGGGAGGGGACTAACTCTGCCCACGGAGGACACAGATACGCAGTATTTT. As protein: CASNPRGRGLTLPTEDTDTQYF.

V and J are TRBV7-8 and TRBJ2-2; 8 positions agree with TRBD2. V lost 11 bases, J lost 5 bases, and 16 bases stayed unmatched. The germline V gene encodes CDR1 SGHVS and CDR2 FQNEAQ. The CDR3 has 16 amino acids. CDR3 DNA: TGTGCCGTAAGGACTAGCCTCGGTGGGGGGACCGGGGAGCTGTTTTTT. Its protein product is CAVRTSLGGGTGELFF.

The V and J genes are TRBV4-3 and TRBJ1-5, with D hard to call. Germline V gene sequence: CDR1 LGHNA, CDR2 YSLEER. Between the trimmed V and J ends, which lost 2 bases and 4 bases, there was a span of 9 bases. This CDR3 is 14 amino acids long. CDR3 sequence: CASSQRGRNQPQHF. DNA of the CDR3: TGCGCCAGCAGCCAAAGAGGGAGGAATCAGCCCCAGCATTTT.

J is TRBJ1-2 and V is TRBV7-9, with 9 bases fitting TRBD1. CDR3 length: 16 amino acids. The germline gives CDR1 SEHNR, CDR2 FQNEAQ (reference sequence). V lost 4 bases and J lost 5; bases outside the gene matches: 11. Written as DNA, the CDR3 is TGTGCCAGCAGCTCTAACCTACAGGGGGCGATATATGGCTACACCTTC. It specifies CASSSNLQGAIYGYTF.

V and J are TRBV2 and TRBJ2-3; 8 bases line up with TRBD2. The CDR3 runs to 22 residues. In germline, CDR1 is SNHLY, CDR2 FYNNEI. J was trimmed by 0 bases and V by 7 bases; bases with no gene match: 27. The CDR3 DNA reads as TGTGCCAGCAAGGTGGGGGTGGCGGGAGGTCAACCAACGAGGGATAGCACAGATACGCAGTATTTT. Translated: CASKVGVAGGQPTRDSTDTQYF.

CDR3 protein: CSVGGTGGDEQFF. The CDR3 DNA reads as TGCAGCGTTGGGGGGACAGGGGGAGATGAGCAGTTCTTC. The chain has TRBV29-1 and TRBJ2-1, with 11 positions matching TRBD1. There are 13 residues in the CDR3. The germline CDR1 and CDR2 sequences are SQVTM and ANQGSEA. Trimming took 4 bases from V and 8 from J; bases not matched to a gene: 4.

A remark on this clone: Other DNA sequences of this sample code for an identical CDR3. This chain links TRBV28 with TRBJ1-2; 7 nucleotides agree with TRBD1. Germline CDR1 and CDR2: MDHEN and SYDVKM. With V trimmed by 6 bases and J by 4 bases, 2 bases remained unmatched. The CDR3 has 12 amino acids. The CDR3 sequence is CASSRDSYGYTF. CDR3 in DNA: TGTGCCAGCAGCCGGGACAGCTATGGCTACACCTTC.

The gene calls are TRBV7-6 and TRBJ2-3; the match to TRBD2 covers 10 bases. Trimming cost V 4 bases and J 6 bases; bases outside gene matches: 10. Germline CDR1 is SGHVS and CDR2 is FNYEAQ. CDR3 length: 16 residues. The CDR3 protein is CASSYRLAGELDTQYF. CDR3 in DNA: TGTGCCAGCAGCTACCGCCTAGCGGGAGAGCTCGATACGCAGTATTTT.